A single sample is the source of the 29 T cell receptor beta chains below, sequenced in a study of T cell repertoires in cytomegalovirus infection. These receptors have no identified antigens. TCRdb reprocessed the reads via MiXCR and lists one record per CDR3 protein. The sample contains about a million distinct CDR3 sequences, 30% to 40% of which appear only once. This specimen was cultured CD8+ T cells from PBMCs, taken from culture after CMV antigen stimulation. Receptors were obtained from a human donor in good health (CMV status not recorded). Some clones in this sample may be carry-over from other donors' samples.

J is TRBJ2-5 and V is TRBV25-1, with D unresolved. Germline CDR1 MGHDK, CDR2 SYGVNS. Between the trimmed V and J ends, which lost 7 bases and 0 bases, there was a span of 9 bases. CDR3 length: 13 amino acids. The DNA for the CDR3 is TGTGCCAGCAATCTCCAGAACCAAGAGACCCAGTACTTC. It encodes CASNLQNQETQYF.

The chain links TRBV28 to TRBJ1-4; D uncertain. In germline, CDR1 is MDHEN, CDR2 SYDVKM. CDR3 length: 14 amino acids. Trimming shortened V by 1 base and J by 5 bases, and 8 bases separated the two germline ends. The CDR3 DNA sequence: TGTGCCAGCAGTTTATCCAGTTTGAATGAAAAACTGTTTTTT. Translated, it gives CASSLSSLNEKLFF.

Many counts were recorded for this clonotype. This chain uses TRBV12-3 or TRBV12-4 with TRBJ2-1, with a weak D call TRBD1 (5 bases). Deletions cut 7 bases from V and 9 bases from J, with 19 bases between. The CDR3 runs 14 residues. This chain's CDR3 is CASTPAPRAVEQFF. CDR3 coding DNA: TGTGCCAGCACCCCCGCCCCCAGGGCCGTTGAGCAGTTCTTC.

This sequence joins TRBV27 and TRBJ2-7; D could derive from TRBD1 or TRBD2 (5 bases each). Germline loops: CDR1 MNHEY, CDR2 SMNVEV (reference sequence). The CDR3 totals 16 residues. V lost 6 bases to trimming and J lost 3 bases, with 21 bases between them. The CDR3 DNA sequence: TGTGCCAGCAGCTTCTACTTTCCGGGACCAGGCTACGAGCAGTACTTC. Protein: CASSFYFPGPGYEQYF.

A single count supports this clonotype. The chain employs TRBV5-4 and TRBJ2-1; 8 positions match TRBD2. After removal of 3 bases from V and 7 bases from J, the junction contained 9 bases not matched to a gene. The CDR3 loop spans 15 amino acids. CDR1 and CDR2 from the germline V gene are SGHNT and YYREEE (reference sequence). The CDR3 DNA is TGTGCCAGCAGCTGGTCCGGGACTAGTGCGAATGAGCAGTTCTTC. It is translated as CASSWSGTSANEQFF.

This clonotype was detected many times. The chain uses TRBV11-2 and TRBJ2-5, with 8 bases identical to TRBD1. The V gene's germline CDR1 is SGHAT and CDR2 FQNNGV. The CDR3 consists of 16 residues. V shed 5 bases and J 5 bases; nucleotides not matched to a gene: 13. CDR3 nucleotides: TGTGCCAGCAGCCACTTCTCAGGGGGCACAGGGGAGACCCAGTACTTC. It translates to CASSHFSGGTGETQYF.

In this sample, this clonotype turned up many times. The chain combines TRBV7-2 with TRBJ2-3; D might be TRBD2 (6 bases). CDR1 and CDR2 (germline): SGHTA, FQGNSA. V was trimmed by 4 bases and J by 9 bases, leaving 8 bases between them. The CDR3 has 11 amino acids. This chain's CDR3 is CASSSSVTQYF. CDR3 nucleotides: TGTGCCAGCAGCTCTAGCGTCACGCAGTATTTT. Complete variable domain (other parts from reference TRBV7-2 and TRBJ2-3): GAGVSQSPSNKVTEKGKDVELRCDPISGHTALYWYRQSLGQGLEFLIYFQGNSAPDKSGLPSDRFSAERTGGSVSTLTIQRTQQEDSAVYLCASSSSVTQYFGPGTRLTVL.

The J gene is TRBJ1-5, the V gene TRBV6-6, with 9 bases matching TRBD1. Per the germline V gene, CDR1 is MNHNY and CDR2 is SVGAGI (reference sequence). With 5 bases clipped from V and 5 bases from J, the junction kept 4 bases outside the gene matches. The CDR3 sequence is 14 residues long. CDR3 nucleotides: TGTGCCAGCAGTGACAGGGGGAGTCATCAGCCCCAGCATTTT. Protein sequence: CASSDRGSHQPQHF.

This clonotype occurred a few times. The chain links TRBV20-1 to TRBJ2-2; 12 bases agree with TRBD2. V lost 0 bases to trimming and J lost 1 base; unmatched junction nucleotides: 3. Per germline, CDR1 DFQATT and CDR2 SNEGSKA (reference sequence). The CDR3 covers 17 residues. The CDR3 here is CSARDGTSGWNTGELFF. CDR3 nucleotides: TGCAGTGCTAGAGACGGGACTAGCGGGTGGAACACCGGGGAGCTGTTTTTT.

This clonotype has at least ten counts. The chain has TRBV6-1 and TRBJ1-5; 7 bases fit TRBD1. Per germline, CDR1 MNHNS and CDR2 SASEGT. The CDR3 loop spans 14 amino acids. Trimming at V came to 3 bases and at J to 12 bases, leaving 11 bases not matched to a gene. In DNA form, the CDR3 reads TGTGCCAGCAGTGATTTCGGTAAAGGACAGGACCAGCATTTT. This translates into CASSDFGKGQDQHF.

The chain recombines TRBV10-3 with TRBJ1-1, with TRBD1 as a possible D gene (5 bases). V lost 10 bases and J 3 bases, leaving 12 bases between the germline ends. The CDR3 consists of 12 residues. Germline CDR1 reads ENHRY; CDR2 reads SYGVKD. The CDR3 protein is CATRVGDTEAFF. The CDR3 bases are TGTGCCACCAGAGTGGGGGACACTGAAGCTTTCTTT.

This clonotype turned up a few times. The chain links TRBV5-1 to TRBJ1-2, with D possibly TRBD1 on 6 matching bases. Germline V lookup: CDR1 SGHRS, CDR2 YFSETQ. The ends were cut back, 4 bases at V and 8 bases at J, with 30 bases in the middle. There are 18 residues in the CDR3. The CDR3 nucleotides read TGCGCCAGCAGCCCCCGTCCGCACCCCAGAGGGGGAGGAGACGGCTACACCTTC. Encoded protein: CASSPRPHPRGGGDGYTF. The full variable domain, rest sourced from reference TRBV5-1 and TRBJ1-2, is KAGVTQTPRYLIKTRGQQVTLSCSPISGHRSVSWYQQTPGQGLQFLFEYFSETQRNKGNFPGRFSGRQFSNSRSEMNVSTLELGDSALYLCASSPRPHPRGGGDGYTFGSGTRLTVV.

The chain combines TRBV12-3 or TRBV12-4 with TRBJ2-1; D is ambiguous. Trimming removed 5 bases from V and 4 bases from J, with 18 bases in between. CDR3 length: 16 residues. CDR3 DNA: TGTGCCAGCAGTCCCTTATCGCCGCCACAGTACAATGAGCAGTTCTTC. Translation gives CASSPLSPPQYNEQFF.

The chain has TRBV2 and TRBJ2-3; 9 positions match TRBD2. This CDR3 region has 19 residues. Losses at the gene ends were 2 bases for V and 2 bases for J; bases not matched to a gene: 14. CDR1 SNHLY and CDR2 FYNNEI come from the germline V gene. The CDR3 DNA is TGTGCCAGCAGTGAACTAGAGGTACTAGCGGGTACCGCCACAGATACGCAGTATTTT. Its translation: CASSELEVLAGTATDTQYF.

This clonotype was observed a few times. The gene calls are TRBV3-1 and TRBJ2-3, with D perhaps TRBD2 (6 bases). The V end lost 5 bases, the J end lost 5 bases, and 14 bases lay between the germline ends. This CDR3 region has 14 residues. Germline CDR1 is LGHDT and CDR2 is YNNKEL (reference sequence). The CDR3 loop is CASSSGLQLDTQYF. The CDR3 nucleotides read TGTGCCAGCAGCTCCGGACTACAATTAGATACGCAGTATTTT.

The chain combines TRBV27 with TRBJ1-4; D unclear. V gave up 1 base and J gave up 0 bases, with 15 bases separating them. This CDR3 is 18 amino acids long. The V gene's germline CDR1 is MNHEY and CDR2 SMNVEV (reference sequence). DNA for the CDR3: TGTGCCAGCAGTTTATTTCCCCGGGTGGAGGCAACTAATGAAAAACTGTTTTTT. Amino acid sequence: CASSLFPRVEATNEKLFF.

CDR3 amino acids: CSVEERGTGTSGANVLTF. Written as DNA, the CDR3 is TGCAGCGTTGAAGAACGGGGGACAGGAACGTCTGGGGCCAACGTCCTGACTTTC. This chain uses TRBV29-1 with TRBJ2-6; 8 bases align to TRBD1. Unmatched junction bases numbered 8, after V lost 0 bases and J lost 1 base. CDR3 length: 18 amino acids. CDR1 and CDR2 (germline): SQVTM, ANQGSEA.

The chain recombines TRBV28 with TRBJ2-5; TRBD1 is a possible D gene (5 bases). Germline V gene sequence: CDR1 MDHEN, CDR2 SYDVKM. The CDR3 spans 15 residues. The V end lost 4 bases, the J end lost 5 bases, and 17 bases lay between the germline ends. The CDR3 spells CASSWGTQGGETQYF. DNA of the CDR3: TGTGCCAGCAGTTGGGGAACCCAGGGTGGGGAGACCCAGTACTTC.

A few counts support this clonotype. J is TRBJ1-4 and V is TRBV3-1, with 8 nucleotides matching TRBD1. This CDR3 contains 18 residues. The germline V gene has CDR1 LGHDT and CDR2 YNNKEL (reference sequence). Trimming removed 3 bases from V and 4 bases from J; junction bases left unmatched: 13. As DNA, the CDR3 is TGTGCCAGCAGCCAGAGGGGCGGACAGGGACCCTTTAATGAAAAACTGTTTTTT. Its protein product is CASSQRGGQGPFNEKLFF.

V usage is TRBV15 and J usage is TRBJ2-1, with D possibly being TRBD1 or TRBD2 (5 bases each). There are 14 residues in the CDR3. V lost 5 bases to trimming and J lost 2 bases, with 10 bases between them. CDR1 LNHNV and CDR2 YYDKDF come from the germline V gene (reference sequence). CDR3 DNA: TGTGCCACCAGCCAGAGAGGGGCCTACAATGAGCAGTTCTTC. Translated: CATSQRGAYNEQFF.

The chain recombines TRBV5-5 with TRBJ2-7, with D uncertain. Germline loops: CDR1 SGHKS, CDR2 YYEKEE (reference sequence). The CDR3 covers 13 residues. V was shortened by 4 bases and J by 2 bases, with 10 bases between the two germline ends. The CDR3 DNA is TGTGCCAGCAGCCCGCGAATACCCTACGAGCAGTACTTC. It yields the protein CASSPRIPYEQYF.

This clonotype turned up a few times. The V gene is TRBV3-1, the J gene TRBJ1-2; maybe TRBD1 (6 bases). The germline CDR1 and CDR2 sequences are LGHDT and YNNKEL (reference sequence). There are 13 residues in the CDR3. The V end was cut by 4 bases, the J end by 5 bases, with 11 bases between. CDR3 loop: CASSRDTAYGYTF. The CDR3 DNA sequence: TGTGCCAGCAGCCGGGACACCGCTTATGGCTACACCTTC.

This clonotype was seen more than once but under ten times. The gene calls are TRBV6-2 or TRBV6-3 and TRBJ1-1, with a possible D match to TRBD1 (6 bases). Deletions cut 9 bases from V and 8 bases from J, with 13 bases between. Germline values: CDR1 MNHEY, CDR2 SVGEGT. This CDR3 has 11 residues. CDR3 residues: CARIGTGEAFF. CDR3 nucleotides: TGTGCCAGAATCGGAACAGGGGAAGCTTTCTTT.

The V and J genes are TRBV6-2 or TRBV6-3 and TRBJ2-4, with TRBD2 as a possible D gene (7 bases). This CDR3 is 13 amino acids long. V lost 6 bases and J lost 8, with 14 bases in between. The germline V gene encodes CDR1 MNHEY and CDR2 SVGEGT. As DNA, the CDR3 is TGTGCCAGCAGCTCGAGGGAGGGGGACATTCAGTACTTC. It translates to CASSSREGDIQYF.

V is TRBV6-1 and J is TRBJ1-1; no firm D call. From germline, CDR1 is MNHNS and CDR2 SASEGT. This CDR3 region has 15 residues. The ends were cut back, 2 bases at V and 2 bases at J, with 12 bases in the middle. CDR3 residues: CASSEWLVLNTEAFF. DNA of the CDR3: TGTGCCAGCAGTGAATGGTTAGTCTTAAACACTGAAGCTTTCTTT.

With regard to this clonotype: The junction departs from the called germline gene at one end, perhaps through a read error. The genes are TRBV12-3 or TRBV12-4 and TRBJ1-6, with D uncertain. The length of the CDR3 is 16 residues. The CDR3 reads CASSDVHGKNNLPLHF. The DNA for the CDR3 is TGTGCCAGCAGTGATGTTCATGGCAAAAATAATTTACCCCTCCACTTT.

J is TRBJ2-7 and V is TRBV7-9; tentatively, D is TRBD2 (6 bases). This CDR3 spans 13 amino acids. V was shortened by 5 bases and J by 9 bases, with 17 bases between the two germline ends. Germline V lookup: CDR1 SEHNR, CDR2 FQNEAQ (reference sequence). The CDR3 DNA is TGTGCCAGCAGCGTAAGTAATAGCGGTTGGCAGTACTTC. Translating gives CASSVSNSGWQYF.

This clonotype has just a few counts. CDR3 nucleotide sequence: TGTGCCAGCAGTGAGAGAGGGGGGGTTGACGAGACCCAGTACTTC. Translating it yields CASSERGGVDETQYF. The gene calls are TRBV2 and TRBJ2-5; D is perhaps TRBD2 (7 bases). The germline V gene has CDR1 SNHLY and CDR2 FYNNEI. V was pared by 3 bases and J by 5 bases, with 16 bases between. The CDR3 length is 15 residues.

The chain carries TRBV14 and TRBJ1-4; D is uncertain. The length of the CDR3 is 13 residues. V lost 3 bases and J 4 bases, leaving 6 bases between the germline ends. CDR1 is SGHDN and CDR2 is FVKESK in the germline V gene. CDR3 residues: CASSHLRNEKLFF. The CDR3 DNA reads TGTGCCAGCAGCCATTTGCGTAATGAAAAACTGTTTTTT.